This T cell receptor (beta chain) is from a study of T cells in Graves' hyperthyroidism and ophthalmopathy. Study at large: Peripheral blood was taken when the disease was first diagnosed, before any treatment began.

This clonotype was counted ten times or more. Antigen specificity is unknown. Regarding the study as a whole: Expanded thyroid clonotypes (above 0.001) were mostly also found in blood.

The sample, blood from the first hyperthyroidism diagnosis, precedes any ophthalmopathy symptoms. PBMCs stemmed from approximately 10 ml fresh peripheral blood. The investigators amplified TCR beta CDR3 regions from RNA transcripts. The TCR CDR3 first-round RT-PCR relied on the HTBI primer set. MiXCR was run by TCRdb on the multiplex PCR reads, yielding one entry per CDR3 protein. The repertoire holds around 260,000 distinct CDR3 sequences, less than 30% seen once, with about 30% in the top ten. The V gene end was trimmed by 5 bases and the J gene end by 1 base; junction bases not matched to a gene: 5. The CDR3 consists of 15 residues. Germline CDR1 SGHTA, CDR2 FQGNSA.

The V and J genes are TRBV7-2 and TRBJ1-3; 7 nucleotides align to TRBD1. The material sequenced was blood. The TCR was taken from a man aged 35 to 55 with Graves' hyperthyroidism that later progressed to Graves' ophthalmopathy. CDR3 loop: CASSPTGVSGNTIYF. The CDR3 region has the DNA TGTGCCAGCAGCCCCACAGGGGTATCTGGAAACACCATATATTTT.